This T cell receptor (beta chain) originates from a study of CD8 T cells in ankylosing spondylitis (dated by TCRdb to between 2016 and 2019). Context from the whole study: To find TCR variants linked to disease, the study profiled T cell receptor beta repertoires in ankylosing spondylitis patients and healthy donors. The whole study cohort included 95 to 130 healthy donors and roughly 24 ankylosing spondylitis patients. Samples of peripheral blood were taken, and for ankylosing spondylitis patients, synovial fluid was collected as well.

This clonotype was counted only a few times. What antigen it recognizes has not been identified. Base-call qualities are not available, and no considerably larger clone is one nucleotide away. The CDR3 runs 15 amino acids, cysteine and phenylalanine included. The only DNA kept is the CDR3, 45 bases in frame from the first base. The V end gives up 5 bases and the J end 3 bases, leaving 7 bases in the junction not matched to a gene. CDR1 MNHEY and CDR2 SVGEGT were looked up in the germline V gene. Findings and caveats that apply to the study as a whole: A CD8+ phenotype was shown by the disease-linked clones, which were found at relatively low frequencies in peripheral blood. Blood from ankylosing spondylitis patients appeared to be characterized by a TCR beta motif made up of several highly homologous amino acid variants. Some motif variants had previously been reported in the synovial fluid and blood of reactive arthritis patients, which suggests shared mechanisms of disease initiation. The disease-linked clones were reported as significantly enriched in matched synovial fluid samples from ankylosing spondylitis patients.

The instrument was an Illumina HiSeq 2500. Quantitative 5'-RACE with molecular barcodes was the method used to prepare the TCR beta libraries. The authors processed their data as follows. A new computational method, built on a probabilistic model of VDJ rearrangement, was used to identify disease-linked TCR variants. Using fastp at Q25 and MiXCR, TCRdb reprocessed the public reads and kept productive beta chains. Rows are unified per CDR3 protein, each entry keeping the most common DNA and genes. TCRdb's processing, not the authors' own work, is the source of the V and J calls. The sample table holds around 770,000 distinct CDR3 sequences, of which roughly 10% were seen once. The ten largest clones add up to less than 0.65% of the sample.

Source material: blood, either unsorted or a sorted T cell fraction (not recorded which). The sequence is built from TRBV6-2 or TRBV6-3 and TRBJ2-1, and TRBD2 matches 7 of the central bases. The TCR was taken from a male donor with ankylosing spondylitis. The CDR3 corresponds to CASSRRLAFYNEQFF. DNA sequence: TGTGCCAGCAGTCGTCGACTAGCTTTCTACAATGAGCAGTTCTTC.